A selection of T cell receptor beta chains follows, all from one sample in a study of blood T cell repertoires in COVID-19. Data came from immunoSEQ multiplex PCR; TCRdb stores just in-frame clones and leaves some out. The repertoire holds roughly 250,000 clones, with approximately 91% as singletons. Specimen: peripheral blood. The origin of the receptors is a middle-aged woman who had recovered from COVID-19. The conserved cysteine and the conserved F or W are not part of the CDR3 here.

j_gene: TRBJ1-4; v_gene: TRBV18; CDR3aa: ASSSGQNNEKLF
j_gene: TRBJ2-7; v_gene: TRBV5-1; CDR3aa: ASSSEPGTASYEQY
j_gene: TRBJ2-7; v_gene: TRBV27; CDR3aa: ASRRARSYEQY
j_gene: TRBJ2-7; v_gene: TRBV28; CDR3aa: ASSLPITGTTYEQY
j_gene: TRBJ1-4; v_gene: TRBV7-9; CDR3aa: ASSSRDSINEKLF
j_gene: TRBJ2-3; v_gene: TRBV11-3; CDR3aa: ASSLAPGGADTQY
j_gene: TRBJ1-2; v_gene: TRBV5-1; CDR3aa: ASSLTGGHGYT
j_gene: TRBJ2-7; v_gene: TRBV5-4; CDR3aa: ASSLGQGNYEQY
j_gene: TRBJ2-6; v_gene: TRBV19; CDR3aa: ASSIFVTSGTSGANVLT
j_gene: TRBJ2-7; v_gene: TRBV5-4; CDR3aa: ASSRRDSFYEQY